This T cell receptor (beta chain) was documented in a study of blood T cell repertoires in COVID-19. Study details: Samples came from the United States, Italy and Spain, spanning acute and convalescent COVID-19.

By sample share, this clone is medium-sized. In terms of age and location, participants ranged from roughly 18 to 90 years and lived in about two dozen US areas. Clinical history as reported by participants underpinned cohort assignment. After removal of 3 bases from V and 8 bases from J, the junction contained 14 bases not matched to a gene. The CDR3 has 17 residues. Germline CDR1 and CDR2: SGDLS and YYNGEE. Measured with immunoSEQ multiplex PCR; TCRdb has only the in-frame clones, and not every one. The sample lists fewer than 250,000 clones; around 81% were seen once. The sample taken for sequencing was PBMCs or T cells enriched from blood (not recorded which). The sequence came from a woman aged 45-65 years with acute COVID-19. The rearrangement uses TRBV9 and TRBJ2-6; 7 bases line up with TRBD1. The CDR3 DNA sequence: TGTGCCAGCAGCGCAACCGGGACAGCTCTAGGGACCAACGTCCTGACTTTC. It is translated as CASSATGTALGTNVLTF. Full variable domain (missing parts from reference TRBV9 and TRBJ2-6): DSGVTQTPKHLITATGQRVTLRCSPRSGDLSVYWYQQSLDQGLQFLIQYYNGEERAKGNILERFSAQQFPDLHSELNLSSLELGDSALYFCASSATGTALGTNVLTFGAGSRLTVL.